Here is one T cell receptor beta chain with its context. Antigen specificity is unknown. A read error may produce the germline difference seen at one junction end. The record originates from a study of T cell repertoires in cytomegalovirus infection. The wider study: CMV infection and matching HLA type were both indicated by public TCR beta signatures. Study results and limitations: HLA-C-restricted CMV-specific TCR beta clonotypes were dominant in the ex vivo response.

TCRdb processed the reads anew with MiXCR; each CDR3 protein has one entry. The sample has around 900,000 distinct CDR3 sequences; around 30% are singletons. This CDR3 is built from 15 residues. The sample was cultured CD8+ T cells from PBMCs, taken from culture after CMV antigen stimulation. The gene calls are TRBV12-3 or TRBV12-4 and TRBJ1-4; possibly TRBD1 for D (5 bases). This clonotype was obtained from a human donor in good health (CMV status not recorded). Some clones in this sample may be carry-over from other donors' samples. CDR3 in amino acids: CPSSFNTGLYEKLFF. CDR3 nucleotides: TGTCCCAGCAGTTTTAATACAGGCTTGTACGAAAAACTGTTTTTT.